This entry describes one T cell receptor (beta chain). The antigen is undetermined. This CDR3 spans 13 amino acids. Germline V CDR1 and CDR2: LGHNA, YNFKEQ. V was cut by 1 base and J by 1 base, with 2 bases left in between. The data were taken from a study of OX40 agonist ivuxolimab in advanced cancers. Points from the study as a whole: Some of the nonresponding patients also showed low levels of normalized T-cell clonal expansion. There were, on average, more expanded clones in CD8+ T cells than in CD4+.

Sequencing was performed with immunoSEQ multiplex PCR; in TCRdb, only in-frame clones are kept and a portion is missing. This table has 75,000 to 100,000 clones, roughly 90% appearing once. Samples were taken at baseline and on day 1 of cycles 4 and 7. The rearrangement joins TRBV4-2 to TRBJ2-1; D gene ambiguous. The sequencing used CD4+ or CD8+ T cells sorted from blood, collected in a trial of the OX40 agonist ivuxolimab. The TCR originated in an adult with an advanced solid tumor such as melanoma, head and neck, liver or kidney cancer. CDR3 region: CASSQVSYNEQFF. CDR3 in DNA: TGTGCCAGCAGCCAAGTGTCCTACAATGAGCAGTTCTTC.